These 25 T cell receptor beta chains originate from one sample sequenced in a study of blood T cells in healthy people across ages. Through a sample-barcoded 5' primer and a J-beta primer mix, a second PCR was run for about 6 to 11 cycles. TCRdb recomputed calls from the 5' RACE reads with MiXCR, one row per CDR3 protein. The data hold about 800,000 distinct CDR3 sequences, with 25% observed a single time. This sample was also put to use in a study of T cells of mothers and their children.

The sample was blood. These receptors all stem from a boy between 10 and 17 years old in good health.

This chain links TRBV20-1 with TRBJ2-3; D gene uncertain. CDR3 length: 13 amino acids. V shed 1 base and J shed 1 base, with 6 bases lying between them. Germline lookup yields CDR1 DFQATT and CDR2 SNEGSKA (reference sequence). CDR3 loop: CSARARGTDTQYF. Written as DNA, the CDR3 is TGCAGTGCTAGAGCTAGGGGCACAGATACGCAGTATTTT.

This clonotype was recorded only once. Given a much more abundant clone one base away, this may be a read error. CDR3 sequence (DNA): TGTGCCACCAGCAGATATCAAGAGACCCAGTACTTC. This codes for CATSRYQETQYF. The gene calls are TRBV15 and TRBJ2-1; D is undetermined. The tail of the sequence fits TRBJ2-5 better, so the J call may be wrong. Germline lookup yields CDR1 LNHNV and CDR2 YYDKDF (reference sequence). This CDR3 comprises 12 residues.

The J gene is TRBJ2-5, the V gene TRBV6-6; possible D gene TRBD1, 6 bases. CDR1 MNHNY and CDR2 SVGAGI come from the germline V gene (reference sequence). This CDR3 comprises 14 residues. The V end lost 6 bases, the J end lost 2 bases, and 13 bases lay between the germline ends. The CDR3 loop is CASRGQQLQETQYF. The CDR3 DNA reads TGTGCCAGCAGAGGACAGCAACTACAAGAGACCCAGTACTTC.

This clonotype turned up a few times. The chain is built from TRBV19 and TRBJ2-5, with D perhaps assigned TRBD1 or TRBD2 (5 bases each). The CDR3 length is 16 residues. V dropped 6 bases and J dropped 0 bases, with 17 bases sitting between them. Germline V gives CDR1 LNHDA, CDR2 SQIVND (reference sequence). CDR3 region: CASRAVGTLNQETQYF. The CDR3 bases are TGTGCCAGTAGGGCAGTCGGGACGTTGAACCAAGAGACCCAGTACTTC.

The gene calls are TRBV2 and TRBJ1-5; D is uncertain. From germline, CDR1 is SNHLY and CDR2 FYNNEI. The V gene lost 3 bases and the J gene lost 6 bases, with 18 bases spanning the gap. This CDR3 comprises 16 residues. The CDR3 bases are TGTGCCAGCAGTGAGAATGGCCATCTCCCCCCTCAGCCCCAGCATTTT. Protein sequence: CASSENGHLPPQPQHF.

This clonotype occurred a few times. Germline and junction disagree at one end, which may indicate a read error. V usage is TRBV7-7 and J usage is TRBJ2-5; weak D call: TRBD1 (6 bases). The CDR3 spans 16 residues. CDR1 and CDR2 from the germline V gene are SSHAT and FNYEAQ (reference sequence). CDR3 sequence: CASSSRSRGSGETQYF. The CDR3 coding sequence is TGTGCTAGCAGCTCTCGGTCAAGGGGGTCAGGGGAGACCCAGTACTTC.

V and J are TRBV25-1 and TRBJ1-6; D is unresolved. CDR3 length: 15 residues. Trimming left V 4 bases short and J 7 bases short, with 14 bases between. Germline CDR1 is MGHDK and CDR2 is SYGVNS. CDR3 in DNA: TGTGCCAGCAGTGCCTCGGACGGACTCAATTCACCCCTCCACTTT. Translation gives CASSASDGLNSPLHF.

This clonotype was counted a few times. The DNA for the CDR3 is TGTGCCCATGGACAGAACACCGGGGAGCTGTTTTTT. It translates to CAHGQNTGELFF. The chain carries TRBV28 and TRBJ2-2; a possible D gene is TRBD1 (5 bases). V was pared by 11 bases and J by 1 base, with 8 bases between. Per germline, CDR1 MDHEN and CDR2 SYDVKM. The CDR3 loop spans 12 amino acids.

This clonotype came up a few times. V usage is TRBV7-9 and J usage is TRBJ2-5; D is undetermined. The V and J ends lost 2 bases and 5 bases respectively, with 12 bases between them. The CDR3 consists of 14 residues. The germline V gene encodes CDR1 SEHNR and CDR2 FQNEAQ (reference sequence). CDR3 nucleotides: TGTGCCAGCAGCTTAATATCGGCAGCGGAGACCCAGTACTTC. Translating gives CASSLISAAETQYF.

This clonotype has just a few counts. The chain has TRBV20-1 and TRBJ2-4; D is tentatively TRBD1 or TRBD2 (5 bases each). CDR3 length: 13 residues. Deletions cut 7 bases from V and 6 bases from J, with 16 bases between. The germline CDR1 and CDR2 sequences are DFQATT and SNEGSKA (reference sequence). In DNA form, the CDR3 reads TGCAGTGGAGCCGGACATGGGGGAAACATTCAGTACTTC. Translated, it gives CSGAGHGGNIQYF.

In this sample, this clonotype turned up a few times. The chain employs TRBV4-1 and TRBJ2-3, with D unresolved. The germline V and J ends were trimmed by 2 bases and 9 bases, with 9 bases remaining between them. This CDR3 contains 12 residues. From germline, CDR1 is MGHRA and CDR2 YSYEKL. The CDR3 loop reads CASSQLPGTQYF. For the CDR3, the DNA is TGCGCCAGCAGCCAACTGCCGGGCACGCAGTATTTT.

This clonotype was counted many times. The genes are TRBV4-3 and TRBJ2-5; the D gene is possibly TRBD1 (5 bases). The J call is in doubt because the DNA end fits TRBJ2-7 better. Germline-derived CDR1 and CDR2 are LGHNA and YSLEER. The CDR3 consists of 13 residues. CDR3 in amino acids: CASSQFRDYEQYF. In DNA form, the CDR3 reads TGCGCCAGCAGCCAATTCAGGGACTACGAGCAGTACTTC.

The V gene is TRBV18, the J gene TRBJ2-5, with no clear D. V lost 5 bases to trimming and J lost 1 base, with 14 bases between them. Looked up from germline, CDR1 is KGHSH and CDR2 is LQKENI. This CDR3 contains 15 residues. The CDR3 protein is CASSSTKTAQETQYF. The CDR3 DNA is TGTGCCAGCTCATCTACTAAGACGGCCCAAGAGACCCAGTACTTC.

The chain recombines TRBV12-3 or TRBV12-4 with TRBJ2-5; 8 nucleotides line up with TRBD1. Losses at the gene ends were 5 bases for V and 4 bases for J; bases not matched to a gene: 6. CDR3 length equals 14 residues. The CDR3 spells CASSPQGASETQYF. The CDR3 nucleotides are TGTGCCAGCAGTCCCCAGGGGGCGTCAGAGACCCAGTACTTC.

A few counts support this clonotype. V gene TRBV20-1 combines with J gene TRBJ1-1; D remains ambiguous. Trimming stripped 4 bases from V and 1 base from J, with 10 bases between. The CDR3 totals 13 residues. Per the germline V gene, CDR1 is DFQATT and CDR2 is SNEGSKA (reference sequence). CDR3 region: CSAIRTQNTEAFF. DNA for the CDR3: TGCAGTGCTATACGGACCCAGAACACTGAAGCTTTCTTT.

The rearrangement uses TRBV7-9 and TRBJ1-1, with D unclear. Germline CDR1 reads SEHNR; CDR2 reads FQNEAQ (reference sequence). The V and J ends lost 5 bases and 3 bases respectively, with 10 bases between them. This CDR3 comprises 13 residues. The CDR3 reads CASSPRLDTEAFF. The CDR3 DNA reads as TGTGCCAGCAGCCCCAGGTTGGACACTGAAGCTTTCTTT.

V usage is TRBV5-1 and J usage is TRBJ2-1; 9 bases are a match to TRBD1. Per germline, CDR1 SGHRS and CDR2 YFSETQ. CDR3 length equals 15 residues. Germline trimming cut 3 bases from V and 4 bases from J; bases unmatched to any gene: 5. The CDR3 nucleotides read TGCGCCAGCAGCTCCGGGACAGGGTCTTACAATGAGCAGTTCTTC. Residues: CASSSGTGSYNEQFF. Drawing the rest from reference TRBV5-1 and TRBJ2-1, the complete variable domain is KAGVTQTPRYLIKTRGQQVTLSCSPISGHRSVSWYQQTPGQGLQFLFEYFSETQRNKGNFPGRFSGRQFSNSRSEMNVSTLELGDSALYLCASSSGTGSYNEQFFGPGTRLTVL.

This chain joins TRBV20-1 and TRBJ2-1, with TRBD1 matching over 10 bases. V lost 6 bases to trimming and J lost 10 bases; unmatched junction nucleotides: 12. Germline V CDR1 and CDR2: DFQATT, SNEGSKA (reference sequence). CDR3 length: 14 residues. CDR3 protein: CSADAGQGSEEQFF. The DNA of the CDR3 is TGCAGTGCAGACGCGGGACAGGGGTCTGAAGAGCAGTTCTTC.

The V call is TRBV7-9, the J call TRBJ1-3, with D unclear. Germline CDR1 reads SEHNR; CDR2 reads FQNEAQ (reference sequence). V was pared by 3 bases and J by 4 bases, with 10 bases between. This CDR3 is built from 14 residues. CDR3 protein: CASSFTGVGNTIYF. The CDR3 DNA sequence: TGTGCCAGCAGCTTCACTGGGGTCGGAAACACCATATATTTT.

This rearrangement joins TRBV10-3 to TRBJ1-3; D unclear. The CDR3 contains 16 residues. The germline CDR1 and CDR2 sequences are ENHRY and SYGVKD. Trimming shortened V by 9 bases and J by 0 bases, and 18 bases separated the two germline ends. CDR3 bases: TGTGCCATGGGCGTGGAGGGAGGGAACTCTGGAAACACCATATATTTT. Its translation is CAMGVEGGNSGNTIYF.

This rearrangement joins TRBV5-1 to TRBJ1-2; D might be TRBD1 (5 bases). Deletions cut 0 bases from V and 6 bases from J, with 18 bases between. This CDR3 region has 16 residues. Germline CDR1 and CDR2: SGHRS and YFSETQ. CDR3 in amino acids: CASSLALAGKIDGYTF. DNA of the CDR3: TGCGCCAGCAGCTTGGCGTTGGCAGGGAAAATTGATGGCTACACCTTC.

The chain is built from TRBV27 and TRBJ2-5; D perhaps matches TRBD1 (5 bases). The end of the DNA fits TRBJ2-1 better, so the J call may be wrong. This CDR3 has 13 residues. The germline V gene encodes CDR1 MNHEY and CDR2 SMNVEV (reference sequence). CDR3 loop: CASRGVLDNEQFF. CDR3 bases: TGTGCCAGCAGAGGGGTGTTAGACAATGAGCAGTTCTTC.

This clonotype was seen a few times. This rearrangement joins TRBV6-5 to TRBJ2-1; 12 bases agree with TRBD2. Germline loops: CDR1 MNHEY, CDR2 SVGAGI. CDR3 length equals 16 residues. With V trimmed by 2 bases and J by 2 bases, 1 base remained unmatched. CDR3 coding DNA: TGTGCCAGCAGTTACCGGACTAGCGGGACCTACAATGAGCAGTTCTTC. This sequence encodes CASSYRTSGTYNEQFF.

The chain carries TRBV7-8 and TRBJ1-1; no definite D call. The CDR3 totals 15 residues. Germline V gene sequence: CDR1 SGHVS, CDR2 FQNEAQ. V was shortened by 3 bases and J by 1 base, with 12 bases between the two germline ends. CDR3 sequence (DNA): TGTGCCAGCAGCTTGGACGGAAGTCGGAACACTGAAGCTTTCTTT. The encoded protein is CASSLDGSRNTEAFF.

The V and J genes are TRBV7-2 and TRBJ1-6; D not resolved. Germline V gene lookup returns CDR1 SGHTA and CDR2 FQGNSA. The CDR3 totals 17 residues. V lost 5 bases to trimming and J lost 0 bases, with 14 bases between them. CDR3 sequence: CASSKEAQRSYNSPLHF. The CDR3 DNA reads as TGTGCCAGCAGCAAAGAAGCACAGCGCTCCTATAATTCACCCCTCCACTTT.